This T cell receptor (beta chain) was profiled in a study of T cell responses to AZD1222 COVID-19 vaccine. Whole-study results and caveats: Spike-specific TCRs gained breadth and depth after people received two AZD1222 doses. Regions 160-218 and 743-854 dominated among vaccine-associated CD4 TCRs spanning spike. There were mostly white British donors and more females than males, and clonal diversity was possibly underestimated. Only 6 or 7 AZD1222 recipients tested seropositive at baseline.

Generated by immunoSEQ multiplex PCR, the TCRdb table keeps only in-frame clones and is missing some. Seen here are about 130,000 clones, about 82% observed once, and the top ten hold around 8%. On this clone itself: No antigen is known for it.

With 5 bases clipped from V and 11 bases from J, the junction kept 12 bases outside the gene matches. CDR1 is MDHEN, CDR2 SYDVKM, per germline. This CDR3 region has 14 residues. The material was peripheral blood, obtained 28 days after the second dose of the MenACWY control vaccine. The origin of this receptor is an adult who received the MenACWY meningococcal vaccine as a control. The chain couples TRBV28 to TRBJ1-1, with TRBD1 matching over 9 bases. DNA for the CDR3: TGTGCCAGCAGTGCGGGACAGGGCTATGAAGTGGCTTTCTTT. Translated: CASSAGQGYEVAFF. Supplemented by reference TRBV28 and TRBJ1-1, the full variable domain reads DVKVTQSSRYLVKRTGEKVFLECVQDMDHENMFWYRQDPGLGLRLIYFSYDVKMKEKGDIPEGYSVSREKKERFSLILESASTNQTSMYLCASSAGQGYEVAFFGQGTRLTVV.